These 15 T cell receptor beta chains were sequenced from one sample in a study of Tregs in tolerant kidney transplant recipients. The protocol was immunoSEQ multiplex PCR, while the TCRdb copy is restricted to in-frame clones and leaves out a portion. Here the sample spans more than 90,000 clones, roughly 93% being singletons. Recipients received nonmyeloablative bone marrow transplants from related graft donors, with transient mixed chimerism. The sequencing used CD4+ T cells from blood (PBMCs), collected 12 months after the transplant. These receptors came from a human patient who received a combined kidney and bone marrow transplant. Part of the T cells may come from the graft donor.

The J gene is TRBJ1-2, the V gene TRBV30; TRBD1 agrees at 8 bases. The germline V gene encodes CDR1 GTSNPN and CDR2 SVGIG (reference sequence). The V gene end was trimmed by 4 bases and the J gene end by 3 bases; junction bases not matched to a gene: 4. The CDR3 is made up of 13 amino acids. The CDR3, as DNA: TGTGCCTGGACCTGGGACAGGTACTATGGCTACACCTTC. Residues: CAWTWDRYYGYTF.

CDR3 region: CASSFGGGDYEQYF. CDR3 nucleotide sequence: TGTGCCAGCAGCTTTGGGGGAGGGGACTACGAGCAGTACTTC. The chain has TRBV7-9 and TRBJ2-7; 7 bases are shared with TRBD2. Germline V lookup: CDR1 SEHNR, CDR2 FQNEAQ (reference sequence). The CDR3 runs to 14 residues. The ends lost 3 bases at V and 3 bases at J; junction bases unmatched: 5.

This chain links TRBV19 with TRBJ1-3; D is possibly TRBD1 (5 bases). Trimming took off 5 bases at V and 0 bases at J, with 29 bases between the two ends. Germline V lookup: CDR1 LNHDA, CDR2 SQIVND (reference sequence). The CDR3 totals 21 residues. CDR3 in amino acids: CASSSFLGGAKVGASGNTIYF. CDR3 coding DNA: TGTGCCAGTAGTTCGTTTTTGGGAGGGGCCAAAGTGGGTGCCTCTGGAAACACCATATATTTT.

This clone turned up a few times. This chain links TRBV4-3 with TRBJ1-2; 9 positions match TRBD1. Germline V gene data show CDR1 as LGHNA and CDR2 as YSLEER. This CDR3 region has 17 residues. The junction had 15 bases not matched to a gene; V was cut back by 2 bases and J by 8 bases. Here the CDR3 reads CASSQRLTGQGTRGYTF. The CDR3 coding sequence is TGCGCCAGCAGCCAACGTTTAACGGGACAGGGAACTAGGGGCTACACCTTC.

The chain combines TRBV7-8 with TRBJ1-5; 7 positions match TRBD1. This CDR3 has 15 amino acids. The ends lost 5 bases at V and 4 bases at J; junction bases unmatched: 8. The germline gives CDR1 SGHVS, CDR2 FQNEAQ. The CDR3 region has the DNA TGTGCCAGCAGCGCCGAGACAGGGAGGAATCAGCCCCAGCATTTT. Translated, it gives CASSAETGRNQPQHF.

The chain couples TRBV18 to TRBJ2-2; no definite D call. With 2 bases removed from V and 5 bases from J, the gap between germline ends came to 6 bases. The CDR3 extends over 13 amino acids. The germline gives CDR1 KGHSH, CDR2 LQKENI. For the CDR3, the DNA is TGTGCCAGCTCACCAGCGGTTACCGGGGAGCTGTTTTTT. Translation: CASSPAVTGELFF. The entire variable domain, with the rest obtained from reference TRBV18 and TRBJ2-2, is as follows: NAGVMQNPRHLVRRRGQEARLRCSPMKGHSHVYWYRQLPEEGLKFMVYLQKENIIDESGMPKERFSAEFPKEGPSILRIQQVVRGDSAAYFCASSPAVTGELFFGEGSRLTVL.

The CDR3 coding sequence is TGTGCCAGCAGCCAAACTAGCGGGGGTAACACCGGGGAGCTGTTTTTT. It codes for CASSQTSGGNTGELFF. V gene TRBV5-6 combines with J gene TRBJ2-2, with 11 bases lining up with TRBD2. CDR3 length equals 16 residues. The V gene end was trimmed by 4 bases and the J gene end by 2 bases; junction bases not matched to a gene: 4. Germline lookup yields CDR1 SGHDT and CDR2 YYEEEE.

The J gene is TRBJ2-3, the V gene TRBV29-1; weak D call: TRBD1 (6 bases). Per the germline V gene, CDR1 is SQVTM and CDR2 is ANQGSEA. The CDR3 extends over 15 amino acids. Trimming cost V 3 bases and J 2 bases, with 15 bases left between them. The CDR3 reads CSVDFDRFSTDTQYF. The CDR3 nucleotides read TGCAGCGTTGATTTCGACAGGTTCTCCACAGATACGCAGTATTTT.

The rearrangement joins TRBV19 to TRBJ2-7, with D possibly being TRBD1 (6 bases). The CDR3 totals 13 residues. V was clipped by 9 bases and J by 0 bases, with 12 bases between them. The germline CDR1 and CDR2 sequences are LNHDA and SQIVND (reference sequence). Written as DNA, the CDR3 is TGTGCCAGAAGAGGGGGTTTCTCCTACGAGCAGTACTTC. Protein sequence: CARRGGFSYEQYF.

The CDR3 DNA reads as TGCAGTGCTAGATCAATCGAGCAGTACTTC. Its protein is CSARSIEQYF. The V call is TRBV20-1, the J call TRBJ2-7, with unresolved D. The germline V gene has CDR1 DFQATT and CDR2 SNEGSKA (reference sequence). The CDR3 totals 10 residues. V was clipped by 2 bases and J by 6 bases, with 5 bases between them.

The chain joins TRBV11-3 to TRBJ2-2; unclear D gene. Germline CDR1 and CDR2: SGHNT and YENEEA. The CDR3 has 14 residues. V was cut by 5 bases and J by 0 bases, with 7 bases left in between. The CDR3 bases are TGTGCCAGCAGCCTAAGAACGAACACCGGGGAGCTGTTTTTT. Encoded protein: CASSLRTNTGELFF.

CDR3 coding DNA: TGTGCCAGCAGCGGCGGGACTAGCGGGGTTAACACCGGGGAGCTGTTTTTT. As protein: CASSGGTSGVNTGELFF. V gene TRBV5-8 combines with J gene TRBJ2-2; 13 bases fit TRBD2. The J segment lost 2 bases and the V segment lost 4 bases, leaving 5 bases of the junction unmatched. CDR3 length: 17 amino acids. The germline gives CDR1 SGHTS, CDR2 YDEGEE.

V gene TRBV9 combines with J gene TRBJ1-2, with a weak D call TRBD1 (6 bases). V was trimmed by 0 bases and J by 3 bases, leaving 9 bases between them. This CDR3 region has 14 residues. CDR1 is SGDLS, CDR2 YYNGEE, per germline. CDR3 coding DNA: TGTGCCAGCAGCGTAGGGGCAGGGGACTATGGCTACACCTTC. Its translation: CASSVGAGDYGYTF. Variable domain in full (rest from reference TRBV9 and TRBJ1-2): DSGVTQTPKHLITATGQRVTLRCSPRSGDLSVYWYQQSLDQGLQFLIQYYNGEERAKGNILERFSAQQFPDLHSELNLSSLELGDSALYFCASSVGAGDYGYTFGSGTRLTVV.

The J gene is TRBJ1-2, the V gene TRBV5-6, with D possibly matching TRBD1 (5 bases). CDR1 SGHDT and CDR2 YYEEEE come from the germline V gene. The CDR3 covers 13 residues. Trimming cost V 2 bases and J 1 base, with 6 bases left between them. This CDR3 is CASSFDSNYGYTF. CDR3 in DNA: TGTGCCAGCAGCTTTGACAGTAACTATGGCTACACCTTC.

This chain connects TRBV5-6 to TRBJ2-7; 9 bases fit TRBD1. Looked up from germline, CDR1 is SGHDT and CDR2 is YYEEEE. CDR3 length: 16 residues. Losses at the gene ends were 2 bases for V and 6 bases for J; bases not matched to a gene: 12. CDR3 sequence reads: CASSFGLQGALLEQYF. The CDR3 DNA reads as TGTGCCAGCAGCTTCGGCCTACAGGGGGCGCTTCTCGAGCAGTACTTC.